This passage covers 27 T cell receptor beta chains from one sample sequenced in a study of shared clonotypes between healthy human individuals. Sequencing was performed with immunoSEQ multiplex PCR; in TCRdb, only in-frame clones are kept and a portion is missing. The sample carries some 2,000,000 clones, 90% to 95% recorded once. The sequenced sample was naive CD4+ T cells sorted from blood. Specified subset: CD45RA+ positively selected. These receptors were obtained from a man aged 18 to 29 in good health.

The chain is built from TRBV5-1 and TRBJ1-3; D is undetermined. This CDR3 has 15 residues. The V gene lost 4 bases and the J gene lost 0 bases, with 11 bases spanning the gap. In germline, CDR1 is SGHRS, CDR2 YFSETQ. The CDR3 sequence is CASSPGRISGNTIYF. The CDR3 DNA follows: TGCGCCAGCAGCCCCGGACGGATCTCTGGAAACACCATATATTTT. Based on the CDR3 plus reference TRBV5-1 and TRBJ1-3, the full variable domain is KAGVTQTPRYLIKTRGQQVTLSCSPISGHRSVSWYQQTPGQGLQFLFEYFSETQRNKGNFPGRFSGRQFSNSRSEMNVSTLELGDSALYLCASSPGRISGNTIYFGEGSWLTVV.

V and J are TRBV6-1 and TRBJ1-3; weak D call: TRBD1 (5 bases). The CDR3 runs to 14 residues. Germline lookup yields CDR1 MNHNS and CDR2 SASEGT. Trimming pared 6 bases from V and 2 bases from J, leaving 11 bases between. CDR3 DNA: TGTGCCAGCAGGGCCCAGGGACCTGGAAACACCATATATTTT. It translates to CASRAQGPGNTIYF.

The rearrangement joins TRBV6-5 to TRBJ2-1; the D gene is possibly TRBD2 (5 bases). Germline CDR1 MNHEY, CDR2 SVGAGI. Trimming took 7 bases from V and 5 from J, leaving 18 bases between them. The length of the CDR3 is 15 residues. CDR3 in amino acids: CASIGQSGGNNEQFF. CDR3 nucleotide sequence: TGTGCCAGCATTGGGCAGTCCGGAGGTAACAATGAGCAGTTCTTC.

The CDR3 DNA follows: TGTGCCATCAGCCCCGGGACAGGCTACGAGCAGTACTTC. Translating gives CAISPGTGYEQYF. V and J are TRBV10-3 and TRBJ2-7, with TRBD1 identical over 8 bases. CDR3 size: 13 residues. CDR1 and CDR2 (germline): ENHRY, SYGVKD. Trimming at V came to 6 bases and at J to 3 bases, leaving 4 bases not matched to a gene.

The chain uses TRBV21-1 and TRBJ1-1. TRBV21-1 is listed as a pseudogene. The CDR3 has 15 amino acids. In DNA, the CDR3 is TGTGCCAGCCACAGTTCTTGGGGTGGGAACACTGAAGCTTTCTTT. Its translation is CASHSSWGGNTEAFF.

The CDR3 nucleotides are TGCGCCAGCAGCCGCCAGGGTAGCGGGAGGGCGCCTGAGCAGTTCTTC. This codes for CASSRQGSGRAPEQFF. V usage is TRBV4-3 and J usage is TRBJ2-1, with 11 bases identical to TRBD2. The germline CDR1 and CDR2 sequences are LGHNA and YSLEER. The CDR3 extends over 16 amino acids. V lost 4 bases and J lost 9; bases outside the gene matches: 11.

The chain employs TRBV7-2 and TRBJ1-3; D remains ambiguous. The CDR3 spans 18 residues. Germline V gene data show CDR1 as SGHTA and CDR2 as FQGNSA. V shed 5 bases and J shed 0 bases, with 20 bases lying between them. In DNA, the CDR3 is TGTGCCAGCAGCCTAACACCTTCCAGGACGATCTCTGGAAACACCATATATTTT. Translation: CASSLTPSRTISGNTIYF. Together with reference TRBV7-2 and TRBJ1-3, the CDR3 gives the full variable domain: GAGVSQSPSNKVTEKGKDVELRCDPISGHTALYWYRQSLGQGLEFLIYFQGNSAPDKSGLPSDRFSAERTGGSVSTLTIQRTQQEDSAVYLCASSLTPSRTISGNTIYFGEGSWLTVV.

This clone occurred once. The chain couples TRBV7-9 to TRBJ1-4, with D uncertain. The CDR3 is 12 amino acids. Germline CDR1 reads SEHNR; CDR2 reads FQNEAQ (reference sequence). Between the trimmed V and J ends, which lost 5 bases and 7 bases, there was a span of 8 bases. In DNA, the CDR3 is TGTGCCAGCAGCCCCGGGAGTGAAAAACTGTTTTTT. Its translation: CASSPGSEKLFF.

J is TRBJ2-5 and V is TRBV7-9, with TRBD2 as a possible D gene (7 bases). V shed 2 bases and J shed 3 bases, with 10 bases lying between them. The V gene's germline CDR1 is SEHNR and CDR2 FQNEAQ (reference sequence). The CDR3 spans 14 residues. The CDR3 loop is CASSLRGGEETQYF. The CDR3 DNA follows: TGTGCCAGCAGCTTAAGAGGGGGGGAAGAGACCCAGTACTTC.

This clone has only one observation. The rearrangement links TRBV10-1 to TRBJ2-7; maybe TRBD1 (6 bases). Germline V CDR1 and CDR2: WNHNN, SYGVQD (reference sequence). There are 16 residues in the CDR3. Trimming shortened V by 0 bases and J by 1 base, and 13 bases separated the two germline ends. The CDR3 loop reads CASSESGQGSSYEQYF. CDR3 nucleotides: TGCGCCAGCAGTGAGTCCGGCCAGGGGAGTTCCTACGAGCAGTACTTC.

The CDR3 is CASSLSLAGEQYF. The CDR3 DNA sequence: TGTGCCAGCAGCTTGTCCCTAGCCGGCGAGCAGTACTTC. The chain joins TRBV5-4 to TRBJ2-7; possibly TRBD2 for D (5 bases). The V gene lost 1 base and the J gene lost 6 bases, with 11 bases spanning the gap. CDR1 is SGHNT and CDR2 is YYREEE in the germline V gene (reference sequence). This CDR3 comprises 13 residues.

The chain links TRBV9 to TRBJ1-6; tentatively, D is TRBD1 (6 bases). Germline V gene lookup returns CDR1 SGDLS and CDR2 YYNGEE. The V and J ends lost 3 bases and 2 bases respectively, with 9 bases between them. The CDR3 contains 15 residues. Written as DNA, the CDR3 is TGTGCCAGCAGCGGGGGACAAACCTATAATTCACCCCTCCACTTT. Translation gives CASSGGQTYNSPLHF.

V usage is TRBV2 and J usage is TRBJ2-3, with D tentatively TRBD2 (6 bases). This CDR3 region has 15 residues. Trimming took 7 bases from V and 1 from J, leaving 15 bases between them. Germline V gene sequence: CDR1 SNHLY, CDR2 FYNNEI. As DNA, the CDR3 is TGTGCCAGCAATCTCGGCGGCGGGGGCACAGATACGCAGTATTTT. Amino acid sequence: CASNLGGGGTDTQYF.

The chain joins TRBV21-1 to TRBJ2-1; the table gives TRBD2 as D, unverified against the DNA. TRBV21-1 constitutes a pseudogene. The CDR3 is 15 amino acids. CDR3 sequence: CASGRGLACYNEQFF. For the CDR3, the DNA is TGTGCCAGCGGCCGGGGACTAGCCTGCTACAATGAGCAGTTCTTC.

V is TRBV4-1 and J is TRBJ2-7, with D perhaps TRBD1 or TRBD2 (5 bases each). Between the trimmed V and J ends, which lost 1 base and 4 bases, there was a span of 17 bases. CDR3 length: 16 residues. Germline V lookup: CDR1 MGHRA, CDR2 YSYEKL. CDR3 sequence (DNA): TGCGCCAGCAGCCAAGGGTCACGGTCTTGGGGGTACGAGCAGTACTTC. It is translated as CASSQGSRSWGYEQYF.

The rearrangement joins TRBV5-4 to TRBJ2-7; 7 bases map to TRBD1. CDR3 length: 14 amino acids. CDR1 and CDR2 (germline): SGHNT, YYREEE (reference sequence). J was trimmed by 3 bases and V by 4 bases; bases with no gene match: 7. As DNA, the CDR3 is TGTGCCAGCAGCCTGGGGACAGATAACTACGAGCAGTACTTC. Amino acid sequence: CASSLGTDNYEQYF.

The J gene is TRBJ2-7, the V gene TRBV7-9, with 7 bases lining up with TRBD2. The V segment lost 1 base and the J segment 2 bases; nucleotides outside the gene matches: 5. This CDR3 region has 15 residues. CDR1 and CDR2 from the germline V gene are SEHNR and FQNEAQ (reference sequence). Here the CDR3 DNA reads TGTGCCAGCAGCTTAGACCTAGCGGCGACCTACGAGCAGTACTTC. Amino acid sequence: CASSLDLAATYEQYF.

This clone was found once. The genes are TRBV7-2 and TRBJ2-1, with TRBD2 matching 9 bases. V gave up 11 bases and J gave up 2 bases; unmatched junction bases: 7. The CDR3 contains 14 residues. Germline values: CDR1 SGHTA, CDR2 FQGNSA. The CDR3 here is CAAGVAGAYNEQFF. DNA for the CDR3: TGTGCCGCTGGGGTAGCGGGGGCCTACAATGAGCAGTTCTTC.

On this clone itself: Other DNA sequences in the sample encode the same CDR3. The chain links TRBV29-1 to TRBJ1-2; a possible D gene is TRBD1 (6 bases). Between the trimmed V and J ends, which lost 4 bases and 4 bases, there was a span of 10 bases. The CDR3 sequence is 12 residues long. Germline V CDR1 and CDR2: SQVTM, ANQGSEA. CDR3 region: CSVGARGYGYTF. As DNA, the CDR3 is TGCAGCGTTGGGGCCAGGGGCTATGGCTACACCTTC.

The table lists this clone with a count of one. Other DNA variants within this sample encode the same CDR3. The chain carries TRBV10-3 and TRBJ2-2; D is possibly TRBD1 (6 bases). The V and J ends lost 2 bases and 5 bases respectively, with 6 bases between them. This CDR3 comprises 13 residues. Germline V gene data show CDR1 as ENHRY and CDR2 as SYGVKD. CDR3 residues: CAISERGTGELFF. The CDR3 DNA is TGTGCCATCAGTGAGAGGGGGACCGGGGAGCTGTTTTTT.

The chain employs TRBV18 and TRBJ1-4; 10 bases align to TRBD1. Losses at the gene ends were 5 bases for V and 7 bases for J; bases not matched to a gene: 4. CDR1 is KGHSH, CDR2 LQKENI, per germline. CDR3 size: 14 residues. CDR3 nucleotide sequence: TGTGCCAGCTCAACGACAGGGGGCGGTGAAAAACTGTTTTTT. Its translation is CASSTTGGGEKLFF.

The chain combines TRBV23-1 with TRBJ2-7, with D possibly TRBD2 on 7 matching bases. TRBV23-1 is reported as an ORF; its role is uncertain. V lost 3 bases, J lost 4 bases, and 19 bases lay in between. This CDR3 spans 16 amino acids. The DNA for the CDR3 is TGCGCCAGCAGTCACCCGAGGGGGGGAGGTGAATACGAGCAGTACTTC. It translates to CASSHPRGGGEYEQYF.

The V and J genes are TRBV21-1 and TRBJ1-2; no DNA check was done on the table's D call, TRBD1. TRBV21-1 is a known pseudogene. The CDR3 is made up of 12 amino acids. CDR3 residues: CASGGTDYGYTF. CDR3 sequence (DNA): TGTGCCAGCGGAGGGACAGACTATGGCTACACCTTC.

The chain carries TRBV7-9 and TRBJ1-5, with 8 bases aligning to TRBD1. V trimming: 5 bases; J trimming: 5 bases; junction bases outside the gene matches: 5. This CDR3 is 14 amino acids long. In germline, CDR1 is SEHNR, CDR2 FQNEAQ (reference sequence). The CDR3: CASSTGQGHQPQHF. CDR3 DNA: TGTGCCAGCAGCACCGGACAGGGACATCAGCCCCAGCATTTT.

CDR3 loop: CASSLAGQDLSYEQYF. In nucleotides, the CDR3 is TGTGCCAGCAGCTTGGCGGGACAGGATCTCTCCTACGAGCAGTACTTC. The rearrangement uses TRBV5-6 and TRBJ2-7; 8 bases line up with TRBD1. The CDR3 consists of 16 residues. The germline V gene encodes CDR1 SGHDT and CDR2 YYEEEE. J gave up 0 bases and V 0 bases, and 5 bases lay outside the gene matches.

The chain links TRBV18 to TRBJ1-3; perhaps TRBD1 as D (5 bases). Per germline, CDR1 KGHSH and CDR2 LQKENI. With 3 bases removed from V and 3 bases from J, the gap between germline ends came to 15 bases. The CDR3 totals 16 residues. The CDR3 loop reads CASSPGGVKSGNTIYF. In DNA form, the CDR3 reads TGTGCCAGCTCACCGGGAGGGGTTAAGAGTGGAAACACCATATATTTT.

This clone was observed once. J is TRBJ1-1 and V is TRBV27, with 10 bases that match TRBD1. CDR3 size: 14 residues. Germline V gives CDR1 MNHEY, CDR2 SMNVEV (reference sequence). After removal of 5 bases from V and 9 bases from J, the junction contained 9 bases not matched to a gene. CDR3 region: CASSRGEGQGKAFF. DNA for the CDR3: TGTGCCAGCAGTCGTGGGGAGGGACAGGGGAAAGCTTTCTTT.